These 27 T cell receptor beta chains originate from one sample sequenced in a study of blood T cell repertoires in COVID-19. Here immunoSEQ multiplex PCR was the method, and the copy in TCRdb shows in-frame clones only, minus some. The table lists about 43,000 clones, roughly four fifths of them singletons. Sequenced sample: peripheral blood. The receptors stem from an elderly woman with acute or convalescent COVID-19.

This chain joins TRBV6-8 and TRBJ2-7, with 8 bases identical to TRBD2. CDR3 length equals 14 residues. Germline V gene sequence: CDR1 MNHGY, CDR2 SAAAGT. V was pared by 5 bases and J by 6 bases, with 9 bases of the junction left unmatched. The CDR3 nucleotides read TGTGCCAGCAGTCCAGCGGGGGTGCCTGGCGAGCAGTACTTC. It yields the protein CASSPAGVPGEQYF.

The J gene is TRBJ2-2, the V gene TRBV3-1 (or the pseudogene TRBV3-2); possibly TRBD2 for D (5 bases). Germline lookup yields CDR1 LGHDT and CDR2 YNNKEL (reference sequence). The ends were cut back, 3 bases at V and 4 bases at J, with 6 bases in the middle. The CDR3 sequence is 13 residues long. The CDR3 is CASSQGSTGELFF. CDR3 bases: TGTGCCAGCAGCCAGGGGAGCACCGGGGAGCTGTTTTTT.

The chain has TRBV7-2 and TRBJ1-4; no firm D call. Germline loops: CDR1 SGHTA, CDR2 FQGNSA. V lost 0 bases and J 8 bases, leaving 10 bases between the germline ends. The CDR3 loop spans 14 amino acids. The CDR3 here is CASSLAARGEKLFF. The CDR3 DNA is TGTGCCAGCAGCTTAGCTGCTCGCGGAGAAAAACTGTTTTTT. The entire variable domain, with the rest obtained from reference TRBV7-2 and TRBJ1-4, is as follows: GAGVSQSPSNKVTEKGKDVELRCDPISGHTALYWYRQSLGQGLEFLIYFQGNSAPDKSGLPSDRFSAERTGGSVSTLTIQRTQQEDSAVYLCASSLAARGEKLFFGSGTQLSVL.

This clone was recorded a few times. The chain carries TRBV2 and TRBJ1-5, with 7 nucleotides matching TRBD1. Unmatched junction bases numbered 9, after V lost 7 bases and J lost 9 bases. CDR3 size: 13 residues. Germline CDR1 reads SNHLY; CDR2 reads FYNNEI. The CDR3 spells CASKGDSFSPQHF. DNA for the CDR3: TGTGCCAGCAAAGGGGACAGCTTTTCGCCCCAGCATTTT.

V gene TRBV3-1 (or the pseudogene TRBV3-2) combines with J gene TRBJ1-1, with D uncertain. CDR3 length: 13 residues. V lost 1 base and J 6 bases, leaving 9 bases between the germline ends. Germline V CDR1 and CDR2: LGHDT, YNNKEL (reference sequence). The CDR3 DNA reads TGTGCCAGCAGCCAAGCTGGTCTACCTGAAGCTTTCTTT. It yields the protein CASSQAGLPEAFF.

The chain carries TRBV7-9 and TRBJ2-7, with D possibly being TRBD1 (5 bases). The CDR3 is made up of 13 amino acids. Germline CDR1 is SEHNR and CDR2 is FQNEAQ (reference sequence). Trimming took off 3 bases at V and 1 base at J, with 7 bases between the two ends. The CDR3 protein is CASSFPGSYEQYF. CDR3 coding DNA: TGTGCCAGCAGCTTCCCAGGGTCCTACGAGCAGTACTTC.

The chain uses TRBV7-2 and TRBJ2-3; D is possibly TRBD1 (6 bases). The CDR3 length is 15 residues. The V end was cut by 0 bases, the J end by 5 bases, with 12 bases between. Germline loops: CDR1 SGHTA, CDR2 FQGNSA. DNA for the CDR3: TGTGCCAGCAGCTTAGCGGTAACAGGGATAGATACGCAGTATTTT. Translating gives CASSLAVTGIDTQYF.

The chain couples TRBV4-1 to TRBJ1-5, with D possibly matching TRBD1 (5 bases). Germline V gene lookup returns CDR1 MGHRA and CDR2 YSYEKL. The CDR3 consists of 15 residues. V was cut by 1 base and J by 1 base, with 8 bases left in between. This CDR3 reads CASSQAGMSNQPQHF. The CDR3 DNA follows: TGCGCCAGCAGCCAAGCAGGGATGAGCAATCAGCCCCAGCATTTT.

This chain joins TRBV18 and TRBJ2-5, with 11 bases fitting TRBD2. CDR1 is KGHSH and CDR2 is LQKENI in the germline V gene. The CDR3 is made up of 17 amino acids. With V trimmed by 0 bases and J by 2 bases, 5 bases remained unmatched. CDR3 sequence (DNA): TGTGCCAGCTCACCACCTCTAGCGGGGGGACCACAAGAGACCCAGTACTTC. Translation gives CASSPPLAGGPQETQYF.

The chain couples TRBV12-3 or TRBV12-4 to TRBJ1-1; no firm D call. V was clipped by 4 bases and J by 6 bases, with 9 bases between them. The CDR3 is made up of 12 amino acids. The CDR3 nucleotides read TGTGCCAGCAGTTCAGGCCAGGCTGAAGCTTTCTTT. Its translation: CASSSGQAEAFF.

CDR3 sequence: CATRGLAGSSDTQYF. Here the CDR3 DNA reads TGTGCCACCAGGGGACTAGCGGGGAGCTCAGATACGCAGTATTTT. V usage is TRBV2 and J usage is TRBJ2-3; 13 nucleotides match TRBD2. CDR1 SNHLY and CDR2 FYNNEI come from the germline V gene. J gave up 4 bases and V 10 bases, and 8 bases lay outside the gene matches. The CDR3 runs to 15 residues.

The chain recombines TRBV7-2 with TRBJ2-3, with 7 nucleotides matching TRBD2. Trimming at V came to 0 bases and at J to 1 base, leaving 7 bases not matched to a gene. Germline CDR1 reads SGHTA; CDR2 reads FQGNSA. There are 17 residues in the CDR3. CDR3: CASSLAVGGGGTDTQYF. The CDR3 region has the DNA TGTGCCAGCAGCTTAGCGGTAGGCGGGGGTGGCACAGATACGCAGTATTTT.

This chain connects TRBV18 to TRBJ2-1; D is uncertain. The CDR3 covers 13 residues. Per the germline V gene, CDR1 is KGHSH and CDR2 is LQKENI. Trimming removed 1 base from V and 9 bases from J, with 10 bases in between. CDR3 amino acids: CASSPRKQTEQFF. CDR3 DNA sequence: TGTGCCAGCTCACCACGTAAGCAAACTGAGCAGTTCTTC.

The CDR3 bases are TGCGCCAGCAGCCCGAGGGAGGGACTAGCGGAAGAGACCCAGTACTTC. Protein: CASSPREGLAEETQYF. This chain joins TRBV4-1 and TRBJ2-5; 11 bases are a match to TRBD2. The CDR3 is made up of 16 amino acids. V lost 4 bases and J lost 3; bases outside the gene matches: 7. CDR1 and CDR2 from the germline V gene are MGHRA and YSYEKL.

The chain links TRBV19 to TRBJ2-3; 8 bases match TRBD2. Germline CDR1 and CDR2: LNHDA and SQIVND (reference sequence). The CDR3 has 19 amino acids. V lost 4 bases and J lost 3; bases outside the gene matches: 18. The CDR3 loop is CASSTSSGYTGGPTDTQYF. CDR3 nucleotide sequence: TGTGCCAGTAGTACCAGCTCCGGGTATACGGGGGGGCCAACAGATACGCAGTATTTT.

This chain joins TRBV13 and TRBJ2-1, with a possible D match to TRBD1 (6 bases). This CDR3 region has 16 residues. CDR1 is PRHDT, CDR2 FYEKMQ, per germline (reference sequence). V lost 2 bases to trimming and J lost 8 bases, with 19 bases between them. The CDR3 loop is CASSLLTQGPEYEQFF. The CDR3 nucleotides are TGTGCCAGCAGCTTACTCACACAGGGCCCTGAGTATGAGCAGTTCTTC.

V usage is TRBV19 and J usage is TRBJ2-4, with TRBD1 identical over 7 bases. The length of the CDR3 is 16 residues. Germline V gives CDR1 LNHDA, CDR2 SQIVND (reference sequence). Trimming removed 5 bases from V and 0 bases from J; junction bases left unmatched: 7. The chain's CDR3 is CASSPGTVLAKNIQYF. The CDR3, as DNA: TGTGCCAGTAGTCCTGGGACAGTCCTAGCCAAAAACATTCAGTACTTC.

This clone was seen a handful of times. V gene TRBV19 combines with J gene TRBJ2-5; D not certain. CDR1 LNHDA and CDR2 SQIVND come from the germline V gene (reference sequence). This CDR3 has 14 amino acids. Trimming removed 2 bases from V and 2 bases from J, with 9 bases in between. The CDR3 coding sequence is TGTGCCAGTAGTATATCTCCAGGACAAGAGACCCAGTACTTC. It specifies CASSISPGQETQYF.

The chain combines TRBV21-1 with TRBJ2-7; the table's D gene call, TRBD1, was not cross checked with the DNA. TRBV21-1 is described as a pseudogene. The CDR3 length is 11 residues. Written as DNA, the CDR3 is TGTGCCAGCGGGCTCTTCTACGAGCAGTACTTC. Translating gives CASGLFYEQYF.

The CDR3 loop reads CASSRGPGGLNTEAFF. The DNA for the CDR3 is TGTGCCAGCAGCCGGGGGCCAGGGGGCCTGAACACTGAAGCTTTCTTT. The chain employs TRBV7-2 and TRBJ1-1; TRBD1 matches 8 bases. Trimming cost V 5 bases and J 0 bases; bases outside gene matches: 8. The CDR3 is 16 residues long. The germline V gene encodes CDR1 SGHTA and CDR2 FQGNSA.

This clone was counted only a few times. CDR3 DNA: TGTGCCAGCAGCTTGGGACTAGCCTTTGGGACCCAGTACTTC. Translation gives CASSLGLAFGTQYF. The chain combines TRBV5-4 with TRBJ2-5; 7 positions agree with TRBD2. Germline CDR1 SGHNT, CDR2 YYREEE (reference sequence). V gave up 0 bases and J gave up 7 bases; unmatched junction bases: 6. This CDR3 region has 14 residues.

The V call is TRBV5-4, the J call TRBJ2-5; TRBD2 is a possible D gene (7 bases). The CDR3 extends over 16 amino acids. Per germline, CDR1 SGHNT and CDR2 YYREEE (reference sequence). V gave up 0 bases and J gave up 0 bases, with 12 bases separating them. CDR3 region: CASSLVGGADQETQYF. CDR3 bases: TGTGCCAGCAGCTTGGTAGGGGGGGCAGACCAAGAGACCCAGTACTTC.

This CDR3 is CASSQGQGLNEKLFF. CDR3 bases: TGTGCCAGCAGCCAGGGACAGGGATTGAATGAAAAACTGTTTTTT. The rearrangement links TRBV3-1 (or the pseudogene TRBV3-2) to TRBJ1-4; 9 nucleotides match TRBD1. The CDR3 consists of 15 residues. J was trimmed by 5 bases and V by 3 bases; bases with no gene match: 4. Germline V gives CDR1 LGHDT, CDR2 YNNKEL (reference sequence).

This clone appeared once. The J gene is TRBJ2-7, the V gene TRBV5-1, with 9 bases lining up with TRBD1. J gave up 4 bases and V 4 bases, and 3 bases lay outside the gene matches. The CDR3 spans 13 residues. Germline CDR1 and CDR2: SGHRS and YFSETQ. Here the CDR3 reads CASSRDRAYEQYF. CDR3 DNA: TGCGCCAGCAGCCGGGACAGGGCTTACGAGCAGTACTTC.

The genes are TRBV11-3 and TRBJ2-1; 10 nucleotides agree with TRBD2. V was clipped by 3 bases and J by 6 bases; unmatched bases: 5. CDR3 size: 15 residues. From germline, CDR1 is SGHNT and CDR2 YENEEA. The CDR3 sequence is CASSFLAGVGNEQFF. The CDR3 region has the DNA TGTGCCAGCAGCTTCCTAGCGGGGGTCGGCAATGAGCAGTTCTTC.

The rearrangement joins TRBV30 to TRBJ1-1; 9 bases align to TRBD1. Per the germline V gene, CDR1 is GTSNPN and CDR2 is SVGIG (reference sequence). With V trimmed by 4 bases and J by 4 bases, 16 bases remained unmatched. The CDR3 is 17 residues long. This chain's CDR3 is CAWNRPLLQGASTEAFF. The CDR3 DNA reads as TGTGCCTGGAATAGACCCCTCCTACAGGGGGCTAGCACTGAAGCTTTCTTT.

This clone turned up a few times. The V and J genes are TRBV12-3 or TRBV12-4 and TRBJ1-2, with D unclear. Trimming stripped 3 bases from V and 2 bases from J, with 7 bases between. The CDR3 length is 13 residues. CDR3 sequence (DNA): TGTGCCAGCAGTTTTGGTCAGAACTATGGCTACACCTTC. Protein: CASSFGQNYGYTF.